What follows are 32 T cell receptor beta chains derived from one specimen sequenced in a study of CD8 T cells in Susac syndrome. RNA was extracted with the RNeasy kit, and a quantity of roughly 0.5 to 1 ug was reverse transcribed using random hexamers. Each CDR3 protein gets one entry after TCRdb re-called the immunoSEQ multiplex PCR reads with MiXCR. The sample lists 90,000 to 150,000 distinct CDR3 sequences, approximately 93% occurring once. The sequenced material came from CD4+ T cells from PBMCs. Every receptor here comes from a human donor with multiple sclerosis.

The rearrangement links TRBV29-1 to TRBJ2-5; TRBD2 aligns across 9 bases. Germline V gene lookup returns CDR1 SQVTM and CDR2 ANQGSEA. The CDR3 consists of 15 residues. Losses at the gene ends were 1 base for V and 5 bases for J; bases not matched to a gene: 8. The CDR3 region has the DNA TGCAGCGTTGAAGTCCCCAGCGGGGGGAGTGAGACCCAGTACTTC. It yields the protein CSVEVPSGGSETQYF.

This clonotype was recorded only once. This chain links TRBV30 with TRBJ1-6, with D hard to call. Germline values: CDR1 GTSNPN, CDR2 SVGIG (reference sequence). The CDR3 length is 12 residues. Deletions cut 3 bases from V and 10 bases from J, with 10 bases between. Here the CDR3 reads CAWRDRSSPLHF. CDR3 in DNA: TGTGCCTGGAGGGATCGGAGCTCACCCCTCCACTTT.

This clonotype was counted a single time. The chain's CDR3 is CASSAGQGVHNEQFF. DNA for the CDR3: TGTGCCAGCAGCGCGGGACAGGGGGTCCACAATGAGCAGTTCTTC. The chain uses TRBV13 and TRBJ2-1; 11 nucleotides agree with TRBD1. Per germline, CDR1 PRHDT and CDR2 FYEKMQ (reference sequence). CDR3 length: 15 residues. With V trimmed by 5 bases and J by 5 bases, 5 bases remained unmatched.

The chain recombines TRBV5-1 with TRBJ2-7, with D perhaps being TRBD1 or TRBD2 (5 bases each). CDR1 is SGHRS and CDR2 is YFSETQ in the germline V gene. V shed 4 bases and J shed 5 bases, with 16 bases lying between them. The CDR3 length is 14 residues. CDR3 sequence (DNA): TGCGCCAGCAGCGGTGGGGGTGAGGCCGACGAGCAGTACTTC. Amino acids: CASSGGGEADEQYF.

The chain is built from TRBV19 and TRBJ1-1; D unresolved. Germline CDR1 reads LNHDA; CDR2 reads SQIVND (reference sequence). Trimming cost V 5 bases and J 0 bases, with 10 bases left between them. There are 14 residues in the CDR3. The CDR3: CASSPTTVNTEAFF. DNA of the CDR3: TGTGCCAGTAGTCCCACGACGGTGAACACTGAAGCTTTCTTT.

This chain joins TRBV4-2 and TRBJ2-3; the D gene could be TRBD1 or TRBD2 (6 bases each). CDR3 length: 16 residues. V dropped 1 base and J dropped 0 bases, with 11 bases sitting between them. Germline V gene lookup returns CDR1 LGHNA and CDR2 YNFKEQ. In DNA, the CDR3 is TGTGCCAGCAGCCAAGTAGGGGGGTTCAGCACAGATACGCAGTATTTT. The encoded protein is CASSQVGGFSTDTQYF.

CDR3 residues: CASSPLRGNTGELFF. CDR3 in DNA: TGTGCCAGCAGCCCTCTGAGGGGGAACACCGGGGAGCTGTTTTTT. J is TRBJ2-2 and V is TRBV6-4; D is possibly TRBD1 or TRBD2 (5 bases each). V gave up 6 bases and J gave up 1 base, with 12 bases separating them. This CDR3 has 15 residues. Germline V gene data show CDR1 as MRHNA and CDR2 as SNTAGT.

Only one count was recorded for this clonotype. This chain links TRBV6-5 with TRBJ1-4; D remains unclear. The CDR3 totals 15 residues. Germline V gene data show CDR1 as MNHEY and CDR2 as SVGAGI. Deletions cut 2 bases from V and 15 bases from J, with 22 bases between. The CDR3 loop is CASSYRPSFREDLFF. CDR3 in DNA: TGTGCCAGCAGTTACCGCCCCAGTTTTAGGGAGGATTTGTTTTTT.

This sequence joins TRBV2 and TRBJ1-2; the D gene is possibly TRBD1 (5 bases). CDR1 is SNHLY, CDR2 FYNNEI, per germline. This CDR3 has 15 residues. V was shortened by 4 bases and J by 3 bases, with 15 bases between the two germline ends. CDR3 sequence (DNA): TGTGCCAGCAGTGTGTTTAGGACAACCGACTATGGCTACACCTTC. Its protein is CASSVFRTTDYGYTF.

Only one count was recorded for this clonotype. The gene calls are TRBV2 and TRBJ2-7; D remains unclear. The germline CDR1 and CDR2 sequences are SNHLY and FYNNEI. The V and J ends lost 8 bases and 0 bases respectively, with 11 bases between them. The CDR3 has 13 amino acids. The CDR3 sequence is CASGFDGSYEQYF. The CDR3 DNA reads as TGTGCCAGCGGTTTCGACGGCTCCTACGAGCAGTACTTC. The variable domain in full, completed from reference TRBV2 and TRBJ2-7, reads EPEVTQTPSHQVTQMGQEVILRCVPISNHLYFYWYRQILGQKVEFLVSFYNNEISEKSEIFDDQFSVERPDGSNFTLKIRSTKLEDSAMYFCASGFDGSYEQYFGPGTRLTVT.

This clonotype was seen a single time. One end of the junction varies from germline; a read error may be responsible. The chain carries TRBV5-1 and TRBJ1-1; D not certain. Germline assignment: CDR1 SGHRS and CDR2 YFSETQ. The CDR3 runs to 13 residues. DNA for the CDR3: TGCGCCAGCGGCTTGACCCGGAACACTGAAGCTTTCTTT. Translation gives CASGLTRNTEAFF. The whole variable domain, filled in from reference TRBV5-1 and TRBJ1-1, reads KAGVTQTPRYLIKTRGQQVTLSCSPISGHRSVSWYQQTPGQGLQFLFEYFSETQRNKGNFPGRFSGRQFSNSRSEMNVSTLELGDSALYLCASGLTRNTEAFFGQGTRLTVV.

This chain connects TRBV19 to TRBJ2-7; D is possibly TRBD1 or TRBD2 (5 bases each). The CDR3 has 14 amino acids. Germline lookup yields CDR1 LNHDA and CDR2 SQIVND (reference sequence). The V end lost 6 bases, the J end lost 0 bases, and 12 bases lay between the germline ends. The CDR3 coding sequence is TGTGCCAGTAGGCTCCGGGACCTCTCCTACGAGCAGTACTTC. As protein: CASRLRDLSYEQYF.

The CDR3 sequence: CSVEVGLQETQYF. The DNA for the CDR3 is TGCAGCGTTGAAGTGGGGCTCCAAGAGACCCAGTACTTC. The chain carries TRBV29-1 and TRBJ2-5, with TRBD1 as a possible D gene (5 bases). Germline loops: CDR1 SQVTM, CDR2 ANQGSEA. Trimming took 1 base from V and 1 from J, leaving 7 bases between them. The CDR3 has 13 residues. Complete variable domain (other parts from reference TRBV29-1 and TRBJ2-5): SAVISQKPSRDICQRGTSLTIQCQVDSQVTMMFWYRQQPGQSLTLIATANQGSEATYESGFVIDKFPISRPNLTFSTLTVSNMSPEDSSIYLCSVEVGLQETQYFGPGTRLLVL.

The chain couples TRBV15 to TRBJ1-2; 7 bases line up with TRBD1. V lost 5 bases to trimming and J lost 2 bases; unmatched junction nucleotides: 8. This CDR3 has 15 amino acids. The germline V gene has CDR1 LNHNV and CDR2 YYDKDF (reference sequence). CDR3 bases: TGTGCCACCAGCTCGCGACAGGGACCCAACTATGGCTACACCTTC. Its translation: CATSSRQGPNYGYTF.

This clonotype has only one observation. V and J are TRBV12-3 or TRBV12-4 and TRBJ1-2; 10 bases are a match to TRBD1. After removal of 8 bases from V and 3 bases from J, the junction contained 9 bases not matched to a gene. This CDR3 has 15 amino acids. CDR3 sequence (DNA): TGTGCCAGCCGACCCCCCGGGACAGGGGACTATGGCTACACCTTC. It encodes CASRPPGTGDYGYTF.

The chain employs TRBV3-1 and TRBJ1-2, with a tentative D call TRBD1 (5 bases). CDR1 LGHDT and CDR2 YNNKEL come from the germline V gene (reference sequence). The CDR3 runs to 13 residues. Between the trimmed V and J ends, which lost 1 base and 5 bases, there was a span of 8 bases. CDR3 DNA: TGTGCCAGCAGCCAAGGGGACTCATATGGCTACACCTTC. As protein: CASSQGDSYGYTF.

J is TRBJ2-7 and V is TRBV19; 9 nucleotides match TRBD2. CDR3 length: 14 amino acids. Trimming took 3 bases from V and 3 from J; bases not matched to a gene: 3. Germline CDR1 reads LNHDA; CDR2 reads SQIVND (reference sequence). This CDR3 reads CASSMAGGIYEQYF. Here the CDR3 DNA reads TGTGCCAGTAGTATGGCGGGGGGGATCTACGAGCAGTACTTC. Filled out from reference TRBV19 and TRBJ2-7, the complete variable domain reads DGGITQSPKYLFRKEGQNVTLSCEQNLNHDAMYWYRQDPGQGLRLIYYSQIVNDFQKGDIAEGYSVSREKKESFPLTVTSAQKNPTAFYLCASSMAGGIYEQYFGPGTRLTVT.

This chain joins TRBV19 and TRBJ1-1, with 9 positions matching TRBD1. The CDR3 extends over 14 amino acids. Looked up from germline, CDR1 is LNHDA and CDR2 is SQIVND (reference sequence). V trimming: 6 bases; J trimming: 6 bases; junction bases outside the gene matches: 8. The CDR3 region is CASSRDREGPEAFF. CDR3 bases: TGTGCCAGTAGCCGGGACAGGGAGGGTCCTGAAGCTTTCTTT.

This chain joins TRBV7-6 and TRBJ2-3, with D tentatively TRBD2 (6 bases). Germline assignment: CDR1 SGHVS and CDR2 FNYEAQ. The CDR3 runs to 17 residues. V lost 2 bases and J 2 bases, leaving 17 bases between the germline ends. This CDR3 is CASSLSPLATPTDTQYF. CDR3 bases: TGTGCCAGCAGCTTATCCCCACTAGCTACGCCCACAGATACGCAGTATTTT.

The CDR3 DNA is TGTGCCAGCAGCAGCGGGACACCCCCCTACGAGCAGTACTTC. This gives the protein CASSSGTPPYEQYF. The chain couples TRBV5-5 to TRBJ2-7; possible D gene TRBD2, 7 bases. Germline V gene sequence: CDR1 SGHKS, CDR2 YYEKEE (reference sequence). V gave up 4 bases and J gave up 2 bases, with 13 bases separating them. The CDR3 covers 14 residues.

The rearrangement joins TRBV28 to TRBJ1-3, with D perhaps matching TRBD1 (6 bases). Trimming removed 5 bases at V and 2 bases at J, with 16 bases between. CDR3 size: 16 residues. Germline V gene lookup returns CDR1 MDHEN and CDR2 SYDVKM. The CDR3 coding sequence is TGTGCCAGCAGTCAGGGGCCCGGGGTAACTGGAAACACCATATATTTT. Its protein is CASSQGPGVTGNTIYF.

The table lists this clonotype with a count of one. The chain has TRBV19 and TRBJ1-1, with D unresolved. V was shortened by 5 bases and J by 0 bases, with 22 bases between the two germline ends. Germline CDR1 LNHDA, CDR2 SQIVND (reference sequence). The CDR3 has 18 residues. Here the CDR3 reads CASSYIVQVNLMNTEAFF. The CDR3 nucleotides read TGTGCCAGTAGTTACATCGTGCAGGTGAACTTGATGAACACTGAAGCTTTCTTT.

V is TRBV3-1 and J is TRBJ2-1, with D possibly matching TRBD2 (5 bases). Deletions cut 1 base from V and 3 bases from J, with 7 bases between. Looked up from germline, CDR1 is LGHDT and CDR2 is YNNKEL (reference sequence). This CDR3 is 14 amino acids long. The CDR3 DNA is TGTGCCAGCAGCCAAGCGGGGAACTACAATGAGCAGTTCTTC. Translation gives CASSQAGNYNEQFF.

V usage is TRBV7-9 and J usage is TRBJ2-3, with 8 bases that match TRBD2. Germline V gene data show CDR1 as SEHNR and CDR2 as FQNEAQ (reference sequence). Trimming took 3 bases from V and 6 from J; bases not matched to a gene: 11. The CDR3 sequence is 16 residues long. CDR3 amino acids: CASSFASGGWVDTQYF. CDR3 nucleotide sequence: TGTGCCAGCAGCTTCGCCAGCGGGGGCTGGGTCGATACGCAGTATTTT.

The chain links TRBV7-3 to TRBJ2-5, with 8 bases matching TRBD2. CDR1 and CDR2 from the germline V gene are SGHTA and FQGTGA. The CDR3 extends over 15 amino acids. V trimming: 5 bases; J trimming: 7 bases; junction bases outside the gene matches: 12. The CDR3 nucleotides are TGTGCCAGCAGCCCCGGGAGGTGGCGGGGGGCGACCCAGTACTTC. Translated: CASSPGRWRGATQYF.

The chain joins TRBV12-3 or TRBV12-4 to TRBJ2-2; D is unresolved. This CDR3 has 11 amino acids. V was shortened by 5 bases and J by 6 bases, with 4 bases between the two germline ends. CDR3 sequence reads: CASSVSGELFF. In DNA, the CDR3 is TGTGCCAGCAGTGTATCCGGGGAGCTGTTTTTT.

V gene TRBV12-3 or TRBV12-4 combines with J gene TRBJ1-2; TRBD1 matches 8 bases. The CDR3 is 15 amino acids. Trimming at V came to 2 bases and at J to 2 bases, leaving 4 bases not matched to a gene. The CDR3 spells CASSLKTGANYGYTF. In nucleotides, the CDR3 is TGTGCCAGCAGTTTAAAGACAGGGGCAAACTATGGCTACACCTTC.

V is TRBV20-1 and J is TRBJ2-4; 10 bases match TRBD1. The trim removed 2 bases at V and 1 base at J, leaving 5 bases unmatched. The CDR3 is 16 amino acids. CDR1 and CDR2 from the germline V gene are DFQATT and SNEGSKA (reference sequence). The CDR3 is CSARPPGQGAKNIQYF. The CDR3 nucleotides are TGCAGTGCTAGACCCCCGGGACAGGGGGCCAAAAACATTCAGTACTTC.

The rearrangement uses TRBV6-2 or TRBV6-3 and TRBJ2-3; perhaps TRBD1 as D (5 bases). Trimming left V 5 bases short and J 6 bases short, with 9 bases between. The CDR3 is made up of 12 amino acids. Germline assignment: CDR1 MNHEY and CDR2 SVGEGT. In DNA form, the CDR3 reads TGTGCCAGCAGTCGACAGCCGGATACGCAGTATTTT. Protein: CASSRQPDTQYF.

The chain is built from TRBV20-1 and TRBJ2-7; D unclear. In germline, CDR1 is DFQATT, CDR2 SNEGSKA (reference sequence). This CDR3 has 15 residues. Trimming shortened V by 4 bases and J by 0 bases, and 16 bases separated the two germline ends. The CDR3 sequence: CSAISMGRNSYEQYF. The CDR3 nucleotides are TGCAGTGCTATTTCGATGGGAAGAAACTCCTACGAGCAGTACTTC.

This chain joins TRBV9 and TRBJ2-1; either TRBD1 or TRBD2 may supply D (6 bases each). The CDR3 sequence is 16 residues long. The V end was cut by 2 bases, the J end by 0 bases, with 12 bases between. Germline V CDR1 and CDR2: SGDLS, YYNGEE. The CDR3 loop reads CASSVRGASSYNEQFF. CDR3 sequence (DNA): TGTGCCAGCAGCGTTAGGGGGGCCAGCTCCTACAATGAGCAGTTCTTC.

The chain joins TRBV28 to TRBJ2-1; TRBD2 matches 12 bases. The CDR3 has 16 amino acids. The V segment lost 8 bases and the J segment 4 bases; nucleotides outside the gene matches: 9. Germline values: CDR1 MDHEN, CDR2 SYDVKM. The CDR3 nucleotides are TGTGCCAGCGCTGAGCTAGCGGGGGGGGTTTACAATGAGCAGTTCTTC. It encodes CASAELAGGVYNEQFF.